A single sample gave rise to the 4 T cell receptor beta chains below, sequenced in a study of T-cell reconstitution after alpha-beta-depleted transplantation in children. Unique molecular identifiers were incorporated when the TCRbeta library was constructed. TCRdb recomputed calls from the PCR reads with MiXCR, one row per CDR3 protein. Here the sample spans about 580,000 distinct CDR3 sequences, under 25% being singletons. The input for sequencing was PBMCs, mostly from graft donor cells, taken 360 days after TCRalphabeta/CD19-depleted stem cell transplant. Receptor source: a boy younger than two who had a stem cell transplant for acute myeloid leukemia, so the T cells may come from the graft donor.

This clonotype was observed at least ten times. J is TRBJ2-3 and V is TRBV29-1; 9 nucleotides line up with TRBD1. Per the germline V gene, CDR1 is SQVTM and CDR2 is ANQGSEA. V was pared by 1 base and J by 6 bases, with 20 bases of the junction left unmatched. There are 19 residues in the CDR3. DNA of the CDR3: TGCAGCGTTGAAGGGGACAGGGACGCGATGTGGCCCGCGGGGGATACGCAGTATTTT. It is translated as CSVEGDRDAMWPAGDTQYF.

This clonotype has a single count. The V gene is TRBV11-1, the J gene TRBJ2-1, with a possible D match to TRBD1 (5 bases). Trimming took off 1 base at V and 4 bases at J, with 11 bases between the two ends. Germline V lookup: CDR1 SGHAT, CDR2 FQDESV (reference sequence). This CDR3 has 15 amino acids. The CDR3 nucleotides are TGTGCCAGCAGCTTAGAAGGGGCCCGGTACAATGAGCAGTTCTTC. Translated, it gives CASSLEGARYNEQFF.

This clonotype appeared many times. The chain is built from TRBV5-8 and TRBJ2-3; D is unclear. This CDR3 is 16 amino acids long. Trimming shortened V by 0 bases and J by 0 bases, and 11 bases separated the two germline ends. Germline V lookup: CDR1 SGHTS, CDR2 YDEGEE. The CDR3 coding sequence is TGTGCCAGCAGCTTGGAGACGGACCCTAGCACAGATACGCAGTATTTT. It yields the protein CASSLETDPSTDTQYF.

Only a few counts were recorded for this clonotype. The genes are TRBV4-3 and TRBJ2-1; no firm D call. The CDR3 spans 15 residues. Germline CDR1 and CDR2: LGHNA and YSLEER. Trimming cost V 0 bases and J 1 base, with 7 bases left between them. The CDR3 protein is CASSQDLPSYNEQFF. The DNA for the CDR3 is TGCGCCAGCAGCCAAGATCTTCCTTCCTACAATGAGCAGTTCTTC.